This T cell receptor (beta chain) was sequenced during a study of blood T cell repertoires in COVID-19. Study context: Researchers got acute and convalescent COVID-19 samples from the United States, Italy and Spain. The cDNA or gDNA used as material had been derived from T cells, B-cell-depleted T cells, or PBMCs.

Germline V lookup: CDR1 SGHRS, CDR2 YFSETQ. V lost 0 bases to trimming and J lost 14 bases, with 18 bases between them. This CDR3 is built from 15 residues. Everyone who took part was roughly 18 to 89 years old, and they came from about 25 US areas. Authors' data handling: Amplified reference gene primers provided the basis for estimating nucleated cell counts. Only in-frame clones appear in the TCRdb table, and some are missing; sequencing was by immunoSEQ multiplex PCR. V and J calls plus clone size are reproduced from that table; the DNA served to infer D and trimming. The sample lists 200,000 to 250,000 clones; over 80% were seen once.

The origin of this receptor is a woman under 40 with acute COVID-19. The J gene is TRBJ1-6, the V gene TRBV5-1; possibly TRBD1 for D (5 bases). Sequencing was performed on PBMCs or T cells enriched from blood (not recorded which). CDR3 DNA sequence: TGCGCCAGCAGCTTGGAGGGGCGTCCCTGGGTCACCCTCCACTTT. Protein sequence: CASSLEGRPWVTLHF.